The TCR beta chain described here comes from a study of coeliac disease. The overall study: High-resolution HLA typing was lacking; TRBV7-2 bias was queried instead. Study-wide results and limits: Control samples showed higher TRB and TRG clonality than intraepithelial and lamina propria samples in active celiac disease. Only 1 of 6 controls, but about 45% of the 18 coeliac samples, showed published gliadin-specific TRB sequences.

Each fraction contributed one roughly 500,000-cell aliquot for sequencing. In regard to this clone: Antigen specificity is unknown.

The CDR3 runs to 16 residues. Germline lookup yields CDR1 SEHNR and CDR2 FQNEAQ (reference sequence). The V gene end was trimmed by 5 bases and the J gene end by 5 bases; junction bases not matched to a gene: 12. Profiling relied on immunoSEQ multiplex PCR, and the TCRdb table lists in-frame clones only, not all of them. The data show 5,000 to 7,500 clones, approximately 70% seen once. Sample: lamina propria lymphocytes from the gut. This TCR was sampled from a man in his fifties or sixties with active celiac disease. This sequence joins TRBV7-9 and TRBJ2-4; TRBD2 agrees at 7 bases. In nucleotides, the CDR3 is TGTGCCAGCAGCCCCCCTGGGGCTAGCGGAGAAAACATTCAGTACTTC. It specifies CASSPPGASGENIQYF.